Listed below are T cell receptor beta chains from one sample, sequenced in a study of neoadjuvant anti-PD-1 for oral cavity cancer. TCRdb's copy holds only in-frame clones and misses some; the assay was immunoSEQ multiplex PCR. The sample consists of tens of thousands of clones, around 80% of them appearing once. The sample was PBMCs, taken before nivolumab (anti-PD-1) treatment. These TCRs come from a person aged 40 to 85 with oral cavity squamous cell carcinoma. Each CDR3 is given with its conserved first and last residue. The D gene is left open where the match is weak. Some rows mark clone size as missing; the rest say once, few, many or name a class of expanded clone.

abundance: .
j_gene: TRBJ2-1
d_gene: TRBD2
len: 17
v_gene: TRBV4-1
CDR3nt: TGCGCCAGCAGCCAAGGGGGTAGCGGGAGGGTCGGCAATGAGCAGTTCTTC
CDR3aa: CASSQGGSGRVGNEQFF

abundance: .
j_gene: TRBJ2-7
d_gene: TRBD1
len: 16
v_gene: TRBV28
CDR3nt: TGTGCCAGCAGTTCCCAGGACAGGCGAAGCTCCTACGAGCAGTACTTC
CDR3aa: CASSSQDRRSSYEQYF

abundance: .
j_gene: TRBJ2-2
d_gene: TRBD2
len: 16
v_gene: TRBV5-1
CDR3nt: TGCGCCAGCAGCTTGGGACTAGCAGAAAGCACCGGGGAGCTGTTTTTT
CDR3aa: CASSLGLAESTGELFF

abundance: .
j_gene: TRBJ2-4
d_gene: TRBD1
len: 15
v_gene: TRBV9
CDR3nt: TGTGCCAGCAGCTCCTACAGGGGCCAAGAAAACATTCAGTACTTC
CDR3aa: CASSSYRGQENIQYF

abundance: .
j_gene: TRBJ2-7
d_gene: TRBD1
len: 13
v_gene: TRBV28
CDR3nt: TGTGCCAGCAGTCTGGGACAGAAATACGAGCAGTACTTC
CDR3aa: CASSLGQKYEQYF

abundance: once
j_gene: TRBJ1-1
d_gene: .
len: 12
v_gene: TRBV12-5
CDR3nt: TGTGCTAGTGGTTTAGGCCGTACTGAAGCTTTCTTT
CDR3aa: CASGLGRTEAFF

abundance: .
j_gene: TRBJ1-2
d_gene: .
len: 14
v_gene: TRBV5-1
CDR3nt: TGCGCCAGCAGTCCCGTAGGGGACCCCGGCGGCTACACCTTC
CDR3aa: CASSPVGDPGGYTF

abundance: .
j_gene: TRBJ2-3
d_gene: .
len: 14
v_gene: TRBV7-6
CDR3nt: TGTGCCAGCAGCTTCTCACCCAACACAGATACGCAGTATTTT
CDR3aa: CASSFSPNTDTQYF

abundance: .
j_gene: TRBJ2-7
d_gene: .
len: 10
v_gene: TRBV6-1
CDR3nt: TGTGCCAGCAGCGAATACGAGCAGTACTTC
CDR3aa: CASSEYEQYF

abundance: once
j_gene: TRBJ2-5
d_gene: TRBD2
len: 15
v_gene: TRBV5-1
CDR3nt: TGCGCCAGCAGCCATGGGACTACCGTTACAGAGACCCAGTACTTC
CDR3aa: CASSHGTTVTETQYF

abundance: .
j_gene: TRBJ1-1
d_gene: .
len: 13
v_gene: TRBV4-1
CDR3nt: TGCGCCAGCAGCCAAGTTCGGATCACTGAAGCTTTCTTT
CDR3aa: CASSQVRITEAFF

abundance: .
j_gene: TRBJ2-3
d_gene: TRBD1
len: 16
v_gene: TRBV7-2
CDR3nt: TGTGCCAGCAGTTTAGGACAGGGGGCGCCTCCAGATACGCAGTATTTT
CDR3aa: CASSLGQGAPPDTQYF

abundance: .
j_gene: TRBJ2-2
d_gene: .
len: 14
v_gene: TRBV5-1
CDR3nt: TGCGCCAGCAGCAAGGGACAGAACACCGGGGAGCTGTTTTTT
CDR3aa: CASSKGQNTGELFF

abundance: .
j_gene: TRBJ2-1
d_gene: TRBD2
len: 14
v_gene: TRBV2
CDR3nt: TGTGCCAAGGCGGATAGCGGGGGTTACAATGAGCAGTTCTTC
CDR3aa: CAKADSGGYNEQFF

abundance: .
j_gene: TRBJ2-1
d_gene: TRBD1
len: 15
v_gene: TRBV7-9
CDR3nt: TGTGCCAGCAGCGTCTGGACAGGGGAGGCGAATGAGCAGTTCTTC
CDR3aa: CASSVWTGEANEQFF

abundance: .
j_gene: TRBJ2-5
d_gene: .
len: 16
v_gene: TRBV4-1
CDR3nt: TGCGCCAGCAGCGCTAGCCAGGACAGAAAAGTGGAGACCCAGTACTTC
CDR3aa: CASSASQDRKVETQYF

abundance: .
j_gene: TRBJ1-5
d_gene: .
len: 15
v_gene: TRBV6-1
CDR3nt: TGTGCCAGCCTTCATGGGAGGGCAGGCCAACAACCCCAGCATTTT
CDR3aa: CASLHGRAGQQPQHF

abundance: .
j_gene: TRBJ1-2
d_gene: .
len: 15
v_gene: TRBV10-3
CDR3nt: TGTGCCATCAGTGAGCGGGCAGGTGAACTATGGAGCTACACCTTC
CDR3aa: CAISERAGELWSYTF

abundance: .
j_gene: TRBJ2-7
d_gene: TRBD2
len: 12
v_gene: TRBV27
CDR3nt: TGTGCCAGCAAGGAGAGCGGGAGGGCCCAGTACTTC
CDR3aa: CASKESGRAQYF

abundance: .
j_gene: TRBJ1-4
d_gene: .
len: 15
v_gene: TRBV7-9
CDR3nt: TGTGCCAGCAGCCTAGATGGGGGGCACAATGAAAAACTGTTTTTT
CDR3aa: CASSLDGGHNEKLFF

abundance: once
j_gene: TRBJ1-5
d_gene: .
len: 18
v_gene: TRBV7-8
CDR3nt: TGTGCCAGCAGCCTAGCGCGTCTGTGGGGCAGAGCAAATCAGCCCCAGCATTTT
CDR3aa: CASSLARLWGRANQPQHF

abundance: .
j_gene: TRBJ2-7
d_gene: TRBD2
len: 16
v_gene: TRBV5-8
CDR3nt: TGTGCCAGCAGCCCTCGGGTAGCGGGAGGTCGTTACGAGCAGTACTTC
CDR3aa: CASSPRVAGGRYEQYF

abundance: .
j_gene: TRBJ2-5
d_gene: TRBD1
len: 15
v_gene: TRBV11-2
CDR3nt: TGTGCCAGCAGCCAAGGGACAGGGGATCGAGAGACCCAGTACTTC
CDR3aa: CASSQGTGDRETQYF

abundance: .
j_gene: TRBJ2-7
d_gene: .
len: 11
v_gene: TRBV6-5
CDR3nt: TGTGCCAGCAGCCGTGACTACGAGCAGTACTTC
CDR3aa: CASSRDYEQYF

abundance: .
j_gene: TRBJ1-4
d_gene: .
len: 17
v_gene: TRBV5-1
CDR3nt: TGCGCCAGCAGCCTACAGGTGGGGGGTGCAACTAATGAAAAACTGTTTTTT
CDR3aa: CASSLQVGGATNEKLFF

abundance: .
j_gene: TRBJ1-2
d_gene: .
len: 17
v_gene: TRBV7-9
CDR3nt: TGTGCCAGCAGCTTAGAGATCCAGACCTCAGCTAACTATGGCTACACCTTC
CDR3aa: CASSLEIQTSANYGYTF

abundance: few
j_gene: TRBJ1-6
d_gene: TRBD1
len: 15
v_gene: TRBV5-6
CDR3nt: TGTGCCAGCAGCTCCACTCCGGGACAGGGGATCCCCCTCCACTTT
CDR3aa: CASSSTPGQGIPLHF

abundance: .
j_gene: TRBJ1-3
d_gene: .
len: 14
v_gene: TRBV29-1
CDR3nt: TGCAGCGTTGAAGACAATAGGGCAGGAAACACCATATATTTT
CDR3aa: CSVEDNRAGNTIYF

abundance: .
j_gene: TRBJ1-1
d_gene: .
len: 12
v_gene: TRBV13
CDR3nt: TGTGCCAGCAGCTCACGACAGCACGAAGCTTTCTTT
CDR3aa: CASSSRQHEAFF

abundance: .
j_gene: TRBJ2-2
d_gene: TRBD1
len: 19
v_gene: TRBV7-9
CDR3nt: TGTGCCAGCAGGGTACGGGACAGGATGCCCAGCCGCAACACCGGGGAGCTGTTTTTT
CDR3aa: CASRVRDRMPSRNTGELFF

abundance: .
j_gene: TRBJ2-1
d_gene: .
len: 14
v_gene: TRBV11-3
CDR3nt: TGTGCCAGCAGCTTAGGGGGGTCCTACAATGAGCAGTTCTTC
CDR3aa: CASSLGGSYNEQFF

abundance: once
j_gene: TRBJ2-1
d_gene: TRBD2
len: 14
v_gene: TRBV7-8
CDR3nt: TGTGCCAGCATGGGACTAGCGGGAGAGGGTGAGCAGTTCTTC
CDR3aa: CASMGLAGEGEQFF

abundance: .
j_gene: TRBJ1-2
d_gene: TRBD1
len: 18
v_gene: TRBV12-5
CDR3nt: TGTGCTAGTGGTTTGGTTCTGACAGGGCCCAGTTGGAGCTATGGCTACACCTTC
CDR3aa: CASGLVLTGPSWSYGYTF

abundance: .
j_gene: TRBJ1-6
d_gene: TRBD1
len: 15
v_gene: TRBV6-1
CDR3nt: TGTGCCAGCCGGGACAGGGGCTCCTATAATTCACCCCTCCACTTT
CDR3aa: CASRDRGSYNSPLHF